These T cell receptor beta chains were read from a single sample in a study of PD-1 blockade in mismatch repair-deficient tumors. Profiling relied on immunoSEQ multiplex PCR, and the TCRdb table lists in-frame clones only, not all of them. The repertoire holds about 34,000 clones, with approximately 80% as singletons. This specimen consisted of PBMCs, obtained approximately 6 weeks after starting pembrolizumab. These receptors all stem from an adult with mismatch repair-deficient cancer. CDR3s include the opening cysteine and the closing phenylalanine or tryptophan. The order of the fields is D gene, V gene, clone size, J gene, CDR3 DNA, CDR3 protein. D genes are given only for firm matches. Only some rows state a clone size, as once, few, many or a class for expanded clones.

>TRBD1|TRBV5-1|.|TRBJ1-1
TGCGCCAGCAGCGGGACAGGGGCGCACACTGAAGCTTTCTTT
CASSGTGAHTEAFF
>TRBD2|TRBV10-2|.|TRBJ2-1
TGCGCCAGCAGCAGACTAGCGGGAGGCTACAATGAGCAGTTCTTC
CASSRLAGGYNEQFF
>.|TRBV5-1|few|TRBJ1-1
TGCGCCAGCAGCTTGGGATTAAACAGGGACCTCCCAATGAACACTGAAGCTTTCTTT
CASSLGLNRDLPMNTEAFF
>.|TRBV19|.|TRBJ2-1
TGTGCCAGTAGTACTAATCTCTTAGCAAATGAGCAGTTCTTC
CASSTNLLANEQFF
>TRBD2|TRBV19|.|TRBJ2-5
TGTGCCAGTACCCGTGTTGGGGGAGGGCTCGGGGAGACCCAGTACTTC
CASTRVGGGLGETQYF
>.|TRBV5-4|few|TRBJ2-7
TGTGCCAGCAGCTTGGAGCCGAGAAACTACGAGCAGTACTTC
CASSLEPRNYEQYF
>.|TRBV25-1|.|TRBJ1-3
TGTGCCAGCAGTGATTGGGGGGTCTCTGGAAACACCATATATTTT
CASSDWGVSGNTIYF
>.|TRBV5-5|.|TRBJ2-1
TGTGCCAGCAGCTTGGAGGGACACCGATACAATGAGCAGTTCTTC
CASSLEGHRYNEQFF
>.|TRBV18|few|TRBJ2-7
TGTGCCAGCTCACCACCGGAGAGGGGGAACCGAGGCGAGCAGTACTTC
CASSPPERGNRGEQYF
>TRBD2|TRBV6-5|.|TRBJ2-7
TGTGCCAGCAGCCGACTAGCGGGGTTTTCCTACGAGCAGTACTTC
CASSRLAGFSYEQYF
>TRBD2|TRBV30|.|TRBJ2-5
TGTGCCTGGAGACCGGGAGGGCCACAGGAGACCCAGTACTTC
CAWRPGGPQETQYF
>.|TRBV6-5|.|TRBJ2-2
TGTGCCAGCAGTTACGAGGGGGGGGCCGGGGAGCTGTTTTTT
CASSYEGGAGELFF
>.|TRBV9|once|TRBJ1-4
TGTGCCAGCAGCCCCTGGGGGGGGAGTTCCGAAAAACTGTTTTTT
CASSPWGGSSEKLFF
>TRBD2|TRBV7-9|.|TRBJ2-5
TGTGCCAGCAGCTTACCCGAGCGGGGGCAAGAGACCCAGTACTTC
CASSLPERGQETQYF
>.|TRBV9|.|TRBJ1-3
TGTGCCAGCAGCGTAGAACCCGGGTCCGGAAACACCATATATTTT
CASSVEPGSGNTIYF
>.|TRBV21-1|.|TRBJ1-2
TGTGCCAGCAGCGGGGCGTGGTGGGTCTATGGCTACACCTTC
CASSGAWWVYGYTF
>.|TRBV28|few|TRBJ2-7
TGTGCCAGCACTTTCGCCGTGGGAGACGCGTACTTC
CASTFAVGDAYF
>.|TRBV9|few|TRBJ1-5
TGTGCCAGCAGCGTAGGAGGGCCGAGCAATCAGCCCCAGCATTTT
CASSVGGPSNQPQHF
>.|TRBV20-1|.|TRBJ2-1
TGCAGTGCGACATCCTACAATGAGCAGTTCTTC
CSATSYNEQFF
>.|TRBV5-6|once|TRBJ1-1
TGTGCCAGCAGCACCGAAGGCTCAGGGACTGAAGCTTTCTTT
CASSTEGSGTEAFF
>TRBD1|TRBV6-1|.|TRBJ2-1
TGTGCCAGCAGGTCCGGGACAGCTTCCTACAATGAGCAGTTCTTC
CASRSGTASYNEQFF
>TRBD1|TRBV10-2|.|TRBJ2-1
TGCGCCAGCAGCTTACCAGGGGGTAGCTCCTACAATGAGCAGTTCTTC
CASSLPGGSSYNEQFF
>TRBD2|TRBV2|.|TRBJ2-3
TGTGCCAGCAGAGTTAGCGGGAGGGCCCCCGATACGCAGTATTTT
CASRVSGRAPDTQYF
>.|TRBV11-2|few|TRBJ1-2
TGTGCCAGCAGCCCCTTGCGGAGGCTTGTCCGCTATGGCTACACCTTC
CASSPLRRLVRYGYTF
>.|TRBV5-1|.|TRBJ1-1
TGCGCCAGCAGCCTCCTTTCGGGGTCGGCCACTGAAGCTTTCTTT
CASSLLSGSATEAFF
>TRBD2|TRBV7-2|.|TRBJ2-3
TGTGCCAGCAGCCCCCCCGGTGGAGGGAGGGGCACAGATACGCAGTATTTT
CASSPPGGGRGTDTQYF
>TRBD1|TRBV12-5|.|TRBJ2-1
TGTGCTAGTGGACCTGGGACAGGGGCCTACAATGAGCAGTTCTTC
CASGPGTGAYNEQFF
>.|TRBV14|.|TRBJ1-2
TGTGCCAGCAGCCAAGTGGGCGCCGTCTACACCTTC
CASSQVGAVYTF
>TRBD2|TRBV18|once|TRBJ2-2
TGTGCCAGCGCACAGACTAGCGCGAGCTATGGGACCGGGGAGCTGTTTTTT
CASAQTSASYGTGELFF
>TRBD2|TRBV7-3|.|TRBJ2-3
TGTGCCAGCAGACTAGCGGGAACCGATACGCAGTATTTT
CASRLAGTDTQYF
>TRBD1|TRBV11-3|.|TRBJ1-1
TGTGCCAGCAGCTTAGGGGACAGGGAAGCTTTCTTT
CASSLGDREAFF
>TRBD1|TRBV27|.|TRBJ2-1
TGTGCCAGCAGCCCAGGGGGAGTCCCGAACAATGAGCAGTTCTTC
CASSPGGVPNNEQFF
>TRBD2|TRBV2|few|TRBJ2-7
TGTGCCAGGGGACTAGCGGGAGACTACGAGCAGTACTTC
CARGLAGDYEQYF
>TRBD1|TRBV18|.|TRBJ1-6
TGTGCCAGCTCACCACAGGACAGGGCTTCACCCCTCCACTTT
CASSPQDRASPLHF
>.|TRBV4-1|.|TRBJ1-4
TGCGCCAGCAGCCAAGATGTGGCAGGAAAACTGTTTTTT
CASSQDVAGKLFF
>TRBD2|TRBV5-1|.|TRBJ2-5
TGCGCCAGCAGCTTGGAGCGGGGTGGAGAGACCCAGTACTTC
CASSLERGGETQYF
>.|TRBV29-1|.|TRBJ2-1
TGCAGCGTGCCCTACTTAGTTCGTAATGAGCAGTTCTTC
CSVPYLVRNEQFF
>.|TRBV19|.|TRBJ2-2
TGTGCCAGTAGTATCCCTGGAGGGGCCGGGGAGCTGTTTTTT
CASSIPGGAGELFF
>.|TRBV6-1|.|TRBJ1-1
TGTGCCAGCAGGGAGGACGGATTTACTGAAGCTTTCTTT
CASREDGFTEAFF
>.|TRBV14|.|TRBJ2-3
TGTGCCAGCAGCCAAGTCGTCACAGGTACAGATACGCAGTATTTT
CASSQVVTGTDTQYF
>.|TRBV11-3|.|TRBJ2-4
TGTGCCAGCAGCTCTCTCGGGGGACTAGCCAAAAACATTCAGTACTTC
CASSSLGGLAKNIQYF
>TRBD2|TRBV29-1|.|TRBJ2-3
TGCGGTGGACTAGCGGGAGCGGAAGATACGCAGTATTTT
CGGLAGAEDTQYF
>TRBD2|TRBV2|.|TRBJ2-7
TGTGCCAGCAGTGCCAAAATGGGACTAGCCTACGAGCAGTACTTC
CASSAKMGLAYEQYF
>.|TRBV5-1|.|TRBJ1-1
TGCGCCAGCAGCGCCCGGGGGGGGATGAACACTGAAGCTTTCTTT
CASSARGGMNTEAFF
>TRBD2|TRBV7-3|.|TRBJ2-3
TGTGCCAGCAGCTTAAACTCCCTAGCGGGAGTGGGCACAGATACGCAGTATTTT
CASSLNSLAGVGTDTQYF
>.|TRBV12-2|few|TRBJ2-6
TGTGCAAGTCGCTTAGCACATCGCCTCTCTGGGGCCAACGTCCTGACTTTC
CASRLAHRLSGANVLTF
>.|TRBV6-1|.|TRBJ2-2
TGTGCCAGCAGAGACTATCTCCTAGACACCGGGGAGCTGTTTTTT
CASRDYLLDTGELFF
>TRBD1|TRBV9|.|TRBJ2-3
TGTGCCAGCAGCGCGAGACAGGGGACGAACACAGATACGCAGTATTTT
CASSARQGTNTDTQYF
>TRBD1|TRBV9|.|TRBJ2-7
TGTGCCAGCAGTAGTGAGGACAGGGGGCAATTCGAGCAGTACTTC
CASSSEDRGQFEQYF
>.|TRBV15|.|TRBJ2-7
TGTGCCACCAGCAGAGGATCGGGCGGGAAGGCCGAGCAGTACTTC
CATSRGSGGKAEQYF
>.|TRBV7-9|.|TRBJ1-2
TGTGCCAGCAGCTTTGGCTCGGGGAACGGCTACACCTTC
CASSFGSGNGYTF
>TRBD1|TRBV25-1|few|TRBJ1-2
TGTGCCAGCAGTTCGCCTGGGACAGGGGTTGGCTATGGCTACACCTTC
CASSSPGTGVGYGYTF
>.|TRBV11-2|.|TRBJ1-3
TGTGCCAGCAGCCTGACGGGTCCTGGAAACACCATATATTTT
CASSLTGPGNTIYF